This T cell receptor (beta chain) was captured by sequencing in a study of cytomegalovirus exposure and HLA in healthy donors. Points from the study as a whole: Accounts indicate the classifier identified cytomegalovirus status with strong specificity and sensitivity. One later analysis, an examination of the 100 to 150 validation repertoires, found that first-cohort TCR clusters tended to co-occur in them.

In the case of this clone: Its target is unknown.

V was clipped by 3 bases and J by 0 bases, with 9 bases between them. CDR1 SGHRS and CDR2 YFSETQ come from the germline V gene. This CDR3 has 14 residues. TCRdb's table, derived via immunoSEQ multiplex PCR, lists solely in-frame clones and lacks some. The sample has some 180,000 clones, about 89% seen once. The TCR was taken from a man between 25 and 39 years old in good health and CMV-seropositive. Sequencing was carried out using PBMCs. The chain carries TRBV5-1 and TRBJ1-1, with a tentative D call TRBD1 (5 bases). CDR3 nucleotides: TGCGCCAGCAGCTGGGGACCCATGAACACTGAAGCTTTCTTT. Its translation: CASSWGPMNTEAFF.